This is a list of T cell receptor beta chains from one sample in a study of regulatory dendritic cells for organ transplantation. Libraries were prepared by immunoSEQ multiplex PCR; TCRdb keeps only in-frame clonotypes and omits some of them. The sample lists over 20,000 clones; 80% to 90% were seen once. No antigen is known for these receptors. What was sequenced was naive CD4+ T cells from blood cultured with regulatory dendritic cells. The source of these receptors is a human donor in good health. Both conserved end residues are part of each CDR3. Fields, in order: J gene, D gene, clone size, V gene, CDR3 DNA, CDR3 protein. A D gene is named only where the DNA matches it firmly. Clone size is shown for a subset of rows, as once, few, many or a class of expanded clone.

TRBJ1-6 - - TRBV28 TGTGCCAGCAGCTTAAGGTCGGGCAGTTCTAATTCACCCCTCCACTTT CASSLRSGSSNSPLHF
TRBJ2-7 TRBD2 - TRBV28 TGTGCCAGCCCCCCCCCGGACGGAGAACTAGCGGGAGCCTACGAGCAGTACTTC CASPPPDGELAGAYEQYF
TRBJ2-2 TRBD1 - TRBV6-1 TGTGCCAGCAGGTTGGGACAGGGGTTCACCGGGGAGCTGTTTTTT CASRLGQGFTGELFF
TRBJ1-1 - - TRBV19 TGTGCCAGTAGTTTCAGGGGCCGGGGGACTGAAGCTTTCTTT CASSFRGRGTEAFF
TRBJ2-5 TRBD1 - TRBV5-8 TGTGCCAGCAGCCCCGGGACAGGGGTTGCGGAGACCCAGTACTTC CASSPGTGVAETQYF
TRBJ1-4 - - TRBV2 TGTGCCAGCAGTGGGAGTTCAGAAAAACTGTTTTTT CASSGSSEKLFF
TRBJ1-2 - - TRBV21-1 TGTGCCAGCAGCAAAGCTGAGGTGGAGACAGGGGATTATGGCTACACCTTC CASSKAEVETGDYGYTF
TRBJ2-7 TRBD1 once TRBV29-1 TGCAGCGTTGTAGGACAGGGCTCCTACGAGCAGTACTTC CSVVGQGSYEQYF
TRBJ2-7 TRBD2 - TRBV27 TGTGCCAGCAGTAAGCCTAGCGGAGGCTCCTACGAGCAGTACTTC CASSKPSGGSYEQYF
TRBJ2-5 - - TRBV6-5 TGTGCCAGCAGCCGACAAGAGACCCAGTACTTC CASSRQETQYF
TRBJ1-5 - - TRBV28 TGTGCCAGCAGTTTCAGCAATCAGCCCCAGCATTTT CASSFSNQPQHF
TRBJ2-7 TRBD2 - TRBV19 TGTGCCAGTAGTCCCGGACTAGCCTTTGAGCAGTACTTC CASSPGLAFEQYF
TRBJ2-1 - - TRBV6-4 TGTGCCAGCAGTGACTCACGGGAGCAGTTCTTC CASSDSREQFF
TRBJ1-4 - once TRBV7-8 TGTGCCAGCAGCTTAAAGGCCCCGGGGGGTAGTACTGAAAAACTGTTTTTT CASSLKAPGGSTEKLFF
TRBJ2-5 - - TRBV7-2 TGTGCCAGCAGCTTAGCGGGAAGTGTCCAAGAGACCCAGTACTTC CASSLAGSVQETQYF
TRBJ1-2 TRBD1 - TRBV28 TGTGCCAGCAGTTTTATGGGGGACAGGGGCTCTGGCTACACCTTC CASSFMGDRGSGYTF
TRBJ2-7 - - TRBV10-3 TGTGCCATCAGGGTTCAGGGGTACGAGCAGTACTTC CAIRVQGYEQYF
TRBJ2-1 TRBD2 - TRBV7-9 TGTGCCAGCAGCGAAGGACTAGCGGGACCATCCTACAATGAGCAGTTCTTC CASSEGLAGPSYNEQFF
TRBJ1-1 TRBD1 - TRBV5-1 TGCGCCAGCAGTGATACAGGGGGCGCGGAAGAAGCTTTCTTT CASSDTGGAEEAFF
TRBJ2-1 - once TRBV30 TGTGCCTGGAGGGAAAGGTCGGATGAGCAGTTCTTC CAWRERSDEQFF
TRBJ2-1 - - TRBV7-9 TGTGCCAGCAGCTTAGGGTCGGCACCTAGCTCCTACAATGAGCAGTTCTTC CASSLGSAPSSYNEQFF
TRBJ2-2 - - TRBV6-5 TGTGCCAGCACAGGGACCGGGGAGCTGTTTTTT CASTGTGELFF
TRBJ2-7 - - TRBV6-5 TGTGCCAGCAGACGGGGTGGGGACGAGCAGTACTTC CASRRGGDEQYF
TRBJ1-5 - few TRBV18 TGTGCCAGCTCACCAGAGGATCGCCCCAATCAGCCCCAGCATTTT CASSPEDRPNQPQHF
TRBJ2-3 TRBD2 - TRBV4-1 TGCGCCAGCAGCGGAGCCCACGGACTAGCGGCCACAGATACGCAGTATTTT CASSGAHGLAATDTQYF
TRBJ2-3 - - TRBV7-2 TGTGCCAGCAGCTTACAGGGGGGAAGCACAGATACGCAGTATTTT CASSLQGGSTDTQYF
TRBJ2-2 TRBD2 - TRBV11-3 TGTGCCAGCAGCCCGGGACTAGCGGGAGCCACCGGGGAGCTGTTTTTT CASSPGLAGATGELFF
TRBJ2-1 TRBD2 - TRBV6-5 TGTGCCAGCAGTTCCGAGACTAGCGGGGGATACAATGAGCAGTTCTTC CASSSETSGGYNEQFF
TRBJ1-3 - - TRBV5-5 TGTGCCAGCAGTTCGCGAGGGGGCTCTGGAAACACCATATATTTT CASSSRGGSGNTIYF
TRBJ1-2 - few TRBV7-9 TGTGCCAGCAGCACCCCGGAAGGCTATGGCTACACCTTC CASSTPEGYGYTF
TRBJ1-2 - - TRBV7-2 TGTGCCAGCAGCCCATCATACGGGGGTACCGGCTACACCTTC CASSPSYGGTGYTF
TRBJ1-5 - few TRBV6-4 TGTGCCAGCAGTGACTCGCCTAATCAGCCCCAGCATTTT CASSDSPNQPQHF
TRBJ1-2 - - TRBV15 TGTGCCACCAGCAGGCTAGGGGCGGAAAACTATGGCTACACCTTC CATSRLGAENYGYTF
TRBJ2-2 - - TRBV18 TGTGCCAGCTCACCGGTGACGGCGAACACCGGGGAGCTGTTTTTT CASSPVTANTGELFF
TRBJ2-2 - few TRBV7-3 TGTGCCAGCAGCTTAACGACCGGGGAGCTGTTTTTT CASSLTTGELFF
TRBJ1-2 - - TRBV27 TGTGCCAGCAGTTTCAAGTATCCAGACCCTAACTATGGCTACACCTTC CASSFKYPDPNYGYTF
TRBJ2-5 TRBD2 - TRBV7-8 TGTGCTAGCGGGTCTCGGGAGACCCAGTACTTC CASGSRETQYF
TRBJ1-2 - - TRBV4-1 TGCGCCAGCAGCCAAGATGGCAGGTCCCTCTATGGCTACACCTTC CASSQDGRSLYGYTF
TRBJ1-1 - - TRBV5-1 TGCGCCAGCAGCTCGCCCCCGGGACGGATGATGAACACTGAAGCTTTCTTT CASSSPPGRMMNTEAFF
TRBJ1-2 - few TRBV2 TGTGCCAGCAGGGAAGGGTGGACAGTTTCGGGCTACACCTTC CASREGWTVSGYTF
TRBJ1-2 - - TRBV6-5 TGTGCCAGCAGTTACTCGAGGACGGTTGGTGGCTACACCTTC CASSYSRTVGGYTF
TRBJ2-7 TRBD1 - TRBV15 TGTGCCACCAGCAGAGGGGGACAGGTCGTCGAGCAGTACTTC CATSRGGQVVEQYF
TRBJ2-1 TRBD1 - TRBV7-3 TGTGCCAGCAGCTTAAGTTGGTCAGGGGGATTCAATGAGCAGTTCTTC CASSLSWSGGFNEQFF
TRBJ2-7 TRBD1 - TRBV7-2 TGTGCCAGCAGCGTAGGACAGGGATTGACCTACGAGCAGTACTTC CASSVGQGLTYEQYF
TRBJ2-6 - - TRBV7-2 TGTGCCAGCAGCTTAAGAACAGGGTCTGGGGCCAACGTCCTGACTTTC CASSLRTGSGANVLTF